Presented here are 6 T cell receptor beta chains from one specimen sequenced in a study of T-cell memory formation after mild COVID-19. TCRdb itself ran the 5' RACE reads through MiXCR, one entry per CDR3 protein. The sample holds approximately 300,000 distinct CDR3 sequences, 15% to 20% seen once. The sequencing input was PBMCs or a T cell subset sorted from them (not recorded which). The receptors were sampled from a man aged 18 to 30 who had mild COVID-19 (a few samples of this study predate the infection). Cell type and time point are not known.

V gene TRBV27 combines with J gene TRBJ2-3; possibly TRBD1 for D (6 bases). The CDR3 extends over 13 amino acids. Germline V CDR1 and CDR2: MNHEY, SMNVEV (reference sequence). V lost 11 bases and J lost 3, with 15 bases in between. The DNA of the CDR3 is TGTGCCTGCCACAGGGTTGGTACAGATACGCAGTATTTT. As protein: CACHRVGTDTQYF.

This clonotype turned up a few times. The V gene is TRBV15, the J gene TRBJ2-2; 8 nucleotides match TRBD1. Germline trimming cut 1 base from V and 2 bases from J; bases unmatched to any gene: 3. Germline values: CDR1 LNHNV, CDR2 YYDKDF (reference sequence). The length of the CDR3 is 16 residues. The CDR3 region is CATSRGDRINTGELFF. CDR3 nucleotides: TGTGCCACCAGCAGAGGGGACAGGATAAACACCGGGGAGCTGTTTTTT.

This clonotype was detected a few times. The chain links TRBV7-9 to TRBJ2-7; D is possibly TRBD1 or TRBD2 (5 bases each). The germline V gene has CDR1 SEHNR and CDR2 FQNEAQ (reference sequence). Between the trimmed V and J ends, which lost 1 base and 6 bases, there was a span of 16 bases. This CDR3 contains 15 residues. CDR3 loop: CASSLVRGPLGEQYV. The CDR3, as DNA: TGTGCCAGCAGCTTAGTTAGGGGCCCACTAGGCGAGCAGTACGTC.

This chain joins TRBV6-5 and TRBJ2-2, with a possible D match to TRBD1 (6 bases). With 6 bases removed from V and 4 bases from J, the gap between germline ends came to 9 bases. The CDR3 sequence is 13 residues long. Germline CDR1 is MNHEY and CDR2 is SVGAGI. The CDR3 region has the DNA TGTGCCAGCAGGCTGACAGGCACCGGGGAGCTGTTTTTT. As protein: CASRLTGTGELFF.

This clonotype showed up just a few times. The chain employs TRBV4-1 and TRBJ1-1, with D tentatively TRBD1 (6 bases). V gave up 6 bases and J gave up 1 base, with 18 bases separating them. CDR1 is MGHRA, CDR2 YSYEKL, per germline. The CDR3 covers 16 residues. CDR3 amino acids: CASRRGGLLGNTEAFF. CDR3 nucleotide sequence: TGCGCCAGCAGAAGGGGGGGGCTTTTGGGGAACACTGAAGCTTTCTTT.

This clonotype was observed a few times. The V and J genes are TRBV28 and TRBJ2-5; D is unclear. CDR1 and CDR2 (germline): MDHEN, SYDVKM. The CDR3 length is 12 residues. The germline V and J ends were trimmed by 3 bases and 7 bases, with 9 bases remaining between them. The CDR3 region has the DNA TGTGCCAGCAGTTTCCTATCACGGACCCAGTACTTC. The encoded protein is CASSFLSRTQYF.